Below are 16 T cell receptor beta chains sequenced from a single sample in a study of metastatic and nonmetastatic thyroid tumors. TCRdb recomputed clones from the PCR reads via MiXCR. The sample has around 6,000 clones; 30% are singletons. Every patient underwent thyroid surgery untreated. What was sequenced was adjacent normal tissue. Every receptor here comes from a female donor with papillary thyroid cancer or a benign thyroid nodule (not recorded which). Some clones in this sample may be carry-over from other donors' samples.

This clone is medium-sized within its sample. The genes are TRBV20-1 and TRBJ1-1; 9 bases match TRBD1. Per the germline V gene, CDR1 is DFQATT and CDR2 is SNEGSKA (reference sequence). The length of the CDR3 is 14 residues. V lost 0 bases, J lost 12 bases, and 11 bases stayed unmatched. In nucleotides, the CDR3 is TGCAGTGCTAGAGAGGGTAGAACAGGGGGCGCAACTTTCTTT. Translated: CSAREGRTGGATFF.

The chain has TRBV27 and TRBJ2-5; D remains unclear. Germline V gene lookup returns CDR1 MNHEY and CDR2 SMNVEV (reference sequence). The V end lost 0 bases, the J end lost 1 base, and 3 bases lay between the germline ends. The CDR3 is made up of 13 amino acids. The CDR3 nucleotides are TGTGCCAGCAGTTTATCATCCCAAGAGACCCAGTACTTC. Its protein is CASSLSSQETQYF.

This clone turned up a few times. The rearrangement joins TRBV15 to TRBJ2-2; D gene uncertain. CDR3 length: 14 residues. The germline V gene encodes CDR1 LNHNV and CDR2 YYDKDF (reference sequence). The germline V and J ends were trimmed by 2 bases and 7 bases, with 11 bases remaining between them. CDR3: CATSRNRVHGELFF. CDR3 bases: TGTGCCACCAGCAGAAATAGGGTACACGGGGAGCTGTTTTTT.

This chain connects TRBV30 to TRBJ1-1; no clear D gene. Germline V CDR1 and CDR2: GTSNPN, SVGIG (reference sequence). With 0 bases removed from V and 1 base from J, the gap between germline ends came to 6 bases. CDR3 length: 13 residues. For the CDR3, the DNA is TGTGCCTGGAGTGTGAAGGGGAACACTGAAGCTTTCTTT. It translates to CAWSVKGNTEAFF. The full variable domain, in which reference TRBV30 and TRBJ1-1 provide the parts outside the CDR3, is SQTIHQWPATLVQPVGSPLSLECTVEGTSNPNLYWYRQAAGRGLQLLFYSVGIGQISSEVPQNLSASRPQDRQFILSSKKLLLSDSGFYLCAWSVKGNTEAFFGQGTRLTVV.

The rearrangement joins TRBV6-1 to TRBJ2-7; D is possibly TRBD1 or TRBD2 (5 bases each). Germline CDR1 is MNHNS and CDR2 is SASEGT. Trimming left V 7 bases short and J 3 bases short, with 16 bases between. The CDR3 loop spans 14 amino acids. CDR3 in DNA: TGTGCCAGCAATGGGGGAATAAGACACTACGAGCAGTACTTC. Translated, it gives CASNGGIRHYEQYF.

At least ten counts were recorded for this clone. Likely a read error: the CDR3 ends without its conserved phenylalanine or tryptophan. V usage is TRBV11-3 and J usage is TRBJ2-1, with 10 bases matching TRBD2. CDR3 length equals 14 residues. Per germline, CDR1 SGHNT and CDR2 YENEEA. Unmatched junction bases numbered 3, after V lost 5 bases and J lost 5 bases. CDR3 in amino acids: CASSPGLANNEQFS. CDR3 DNA: TGTGCCAGCAGCCCGGGACTAGCGAACAATGAGCAGTTCTCC.

V gene TRBV7-9 combines with J gene TRBJ1-1; D unclear. The germline gives CDR1 SEHNR, CDR2 FQNEAQ (reference sequence). V was cut by 5 bases and J by 8 bases, with 9 bases left in between. The CDR3 totals 11 residues. CDR3 sequence: CASSGSLEAFF. The CDR3 nucleotides read TGTGCCAGCAGCGGTAGTCTAGAAGCTTTCTTT.

This rearrangement joins TRBV11-1 to TRBJ2-1, with 9 bases identical to TRBD1. Unmatched junction bases numbered 10, after V lost 1 base and J lost 6 bases. The CDR3 sequence is 17 residues long. Germline loops: CDR1 SGHAT, CDR2 FQDESV (reference sequence). This chain's CDR3 is CASSLGPGQGRANEQFF. CDR3 coding DNA: TGTGCCAGCAGCTTAGGGCCGGGACAGGGTAGGGCCAATGAGCAGTTCTTC.

This clone was seen only a few times. The chain links TRBV27 to TRBJ2-5; 8 positions match TRBD1. The CDR3 is 13 residues long. Looked up from germline, CDR1 is MNHEY and CDR2 is SMNVEV (reference sequence). Losses at the gene ends were 6 bases for V and 7 bases for J; bases not matched to a gene: 7. The CDR3 DNA reads TGTGCCAGCAGGGAGGGGACAGGCCGGACCCAGTACTTC. This gives the protein CASREGTGRTQYF.

Sample share makes this clone medium-sized. V usage is TRBV18 and J usage is TRBJ2-5; the match to TRBD1 covers 8 bases. CDR3 length equals 15 residues. With V trimmed by 0 bases and J by 3 bases, 3 bases remained unmatched. From germline, CDR1 is KGHSH and CDR2 LQKENI. Here the CDR3 reads CASSPPGTGKETQYF. The DNA of the CDR3 is TGTGCCAGCTCACCACCCGGGACAGGCAAAGAGACCCAGTACTTC.

This chain links TRBV6-2 or TRBV6-3 with TRBJ2-3; D not certain. Trimming stripped 2 bases from V and 4 bases from J, with 16 bases between. This CDR3 comprises 16 residues. The germline gives CDR1 MNHEY, CDR2 SVGEGT. CDR3 region: CASSYGRTWAPDTQYF. As DNA, the CDR3 is TGTGCCAGCAGTTACGGGCGGACGTGGGCTCCAGATACGCAGTATTTT.

The chain employs TRBV20-1 and TRBJ2-2, with D unclear. V lost 7 bases, J lost 5 bases, and 17 bases lay in between. Germline CDR1 DFQATT, CDR2 SNEGSKA (reference sequence). The CDR3 extends over 14 amino acids. CDR3: CSVDLSSGTGELFF. CDR3 bases: TGCAGTGTTGACCTCTCTAGTGGTACCGGGGAGCTGTTTTTT.

This clone ranks as medium-sized. The chain is built from TRBV20-1 and TRBJ1-5; D unresolved. CDR3 length: 14 amino acids. The V gene lost 3 bases and the J gene lost 6 bases, with 15 bases spanning the gap. Germline-derived CDR1 and CDR2 are DFQATT and SNEGSKA (reference sequence). The CDR3 DNA follows: TGCAGTGCTAGTCCCCAAAGGGTGAGTCAGCCCCAGCATTTT. This translates into CSASPQRVSQPQHF.

This chain uses TRBV18 with TRBJ2-2, with a possible D match to TRBD2 (6 bases). V was trimmed by 2 bases and J by 0 bases, leaving 10 bases between them. Germline CDR1 KGHSH, CDR2 LQKENI. CDR3 size: 16 residues. The CDR3 nucleotides are TGTGCCAGCTCACCAACGGGGGAATCGAACACCGGGGAGCTGTTTTTT. Amino acid sequence: CASSPTGESNTGELFF.

This chain links TRBV11-1 with TRBJ2-1; 7 nucleotides line up with TRBD2. Unmatched junction bases numbered 2, after V lost 3 bases and J lost 3 bases. Looked up from germline, CDR1 is SGHAT and CDR2 is FQDESV (reference sequence). The CDR3 is 14 amino acids. CDR3 coding DNA: TGTGCCAGCAGCTTGGGGACTAACTACAATGAGCAGTTCTTC. It yields the protein CASSLGTNYNEQFF.

The CDR3 DNA follows: TGTGCCAGCAGCATAAAGGACAGCAGTCCCTACGAGCAGTACTTC. This codes for CASSIKDSSPYEQYF. The chain employs TRBV27 and TRBJ2-7; TRBD1 is a possible D gene (6 bases). Trimming removed 6 bases from V and 2 bases from J, with 17 bases in between. Germline CDR1 MNHEY, CDR2 SMNVEV (reference sequence). The CDR3 runs to 15 residues.